The rows below give T cell receptor beta chains drawn from one sample of a study of CD8+ T cells in alopecia areata. Measured with immunoSEQ multiplex PCR; TCRdb has only the in-frame clones, and not every one. The data contain 93,000 or so clones, 80% to 90% of them singletons. Sequences were derived from CD8+ T cells sorted from blood, sampled around week 31, from a patient treated with tofacitinib. Every receptor here comes from a human donor with alopecia areata. The CDR3 runs from the conserved cysteine through the conserved F or W. A D gene is named only where the DNA matches it firmly. The size field is filled for only some rows; it gives once, few, many or a size class.

>TRBV6-1|TRBJ1-1|NA|NA
CASSELGRGMNTEAFF
TGTGCCAGCAGTGAATTGGGGAGGGGAATGAACACTGAAGCTTTCTTT
>TRBV30|TRBJ1-3|NA|NA
CAGGEWSSGNTIYF
TGTGCGGGGGGGGAGTGGAGCTCTGGAAACACCATATATTTT
>TRBV4-1|TRBJ2-1|TRBD2|NA
CASSQDSRSGSSSEQFF
TGCGCCAGCAGCCAAGATAGTAGGAGCGGGAGCTCGAGTGAGCAGTTCTTC
>TRBV2|TRBJ2-7|NA|NA
CASSTGLASYEQYF
TGTGCCAGCAGTACAGGACTGGCCTCTTACGAGCAGTACTTC
>TRBV29-1|TRBJ2-1|TRBD2|NA
CSVVGLAEGSSYNEQFF
TGCAGCGTTGTCGGGCTAGCGGAGGGGAGCTCCTACAATGAGCAGTTCTTC
>TRBV5-1|TRBJ2-7|TRBD1|NA
CASSIAQGVFYEQYF
TGCGCCAGCAGCATAGCGCAGGGGGTTTTCTACGAGCAGTACTTC
>TRBV7-9|TRBJ2-7|TRBD2|NA
CASSPLHGTSGSPEQYF
TGTGCCAGCAGCCCCCTCCATGGGACTAGCGGGAGCCCCGAGCAGTACTTC
>TRBV29-1|TRBJ2-7|NA|few
CSVEGDQGEQYF
TGCAGCGTTGAGGGGGACCAGGGCGAGCAGTACTTC
>TRBV19|TRBJ2-1|NA|few
CAASLAPVNEQFF
TGTGCCGCCAGCCTAGCGCCCGTAAATGAGCAGTTCTTC
>TRBV11-2|TRBJ2-3|NA|NA
CASSSALGDTDTQYF
TGTGCCAGCAGCTCCGCTTTAGGGGACACAGATACGCAGTATTTT
>TRBV9|TRBJ2-3|NA|NA
CASSPHGSSTDTQYF
TGTGCCAGCAGCCCCCATGGTTCTAGCACAGATACGCAGTATTTT
>TRBV6-1|TRBJ2-7|NA|NA
CASSVWQGPYEQYF
TGTGCCAGCAGTGTCTGGCAGGGCCCCTACGAGCAGTACTTC
>TRBV27|TRBJ1-1|NA|once
CASSLVGSTEAFF
TGTGCCAGCAGTCTTGTCGGGAGCACTGAAGCTTTCTTT
>TRBV27|TRBJ2-1|NA|NA
CASSLFGREQFF
TGTGCCAGCAGTTTATTCGGGAGAGAGCAGTTCTTC
>TRBV7-9|TRBJ1-1|NA|few
CASSLGGGERGDEAFF
TGTGCCAGCAGCTTGGGTGGAGGGGAAAGAGGCGATGAAGCTTTCTTT
>TRBV14|TRBJ2-3|NA|NA
CASSQDTGRWGTDTQYF
TGTGCCAGCAGCCAAGATACGGGACGATGGGGCACAGATACGCAGTATTTT
>TRBV10-2|TRBJ2-1|NA|NA
CASSASITYNEQFF
TGCGCCAGCTCAGCTAGCATTACCTACAATGAGCAGTTCTTC
>TRBV18|TRBJ1-1|NA|NA
CASSHDNTEAFF
TGTGCCAGCTCACATGACAACACTGAAGCTTTCTTT
>TRBV5-8|TRBJ2-4|NA|few
CASSYGGNIQYF
TGTGCCAGCAGCTATGGCGGGAACATTCAGTACTTC
>TRBV2|TRBJ2-2|NA|once
CASSDMGVNTGELFF
TGTGCCAGCAGTGATATGGGGGTTAACACCGGGGAGCTGTTTTTT
>TRBV7-9|TRBJ2-7|NA|NA
CASTGQLTYEQYF
TGTGCCAGCACCGGACAGTTGACCTACGAGCAGTACTTC
>TRBV27|TRBJ2-1|NA|NA
CASSLSRADEQFF
TGTGCCAGCAGTTTATCGAGGGCGGATGAGCAGTTCTTC
>TRBV11-2|TRBJ2-2|TRBD2|few
CASSLDLRAGVTGELFF
TGTGCCAGCAGCTTAGATCTAAGAGCGGGAGTAACCGGGGAGCTGTTTTTT
>TRBV28|TRBJ1-5|NA|NA
CASSLGAGVHQPQHF
TGTGCCAGCAGTTTAGGGGCAGGGGTCCATCAGCCCCAGCATTTT
>TRBV27|TRBJ1-5|NA|NA
CASSHGLHSNQPQHF
TGTGCCAGCAGTCATGGACTTCATAGCAATCAGCCCCAGCATTTT
>TRBV4-1|TRBJ2-7|TRBD1|NA
CASSTRQGTTYEQYF
TGCGCCAGCAGCACGCGACAGGGAACAACCTACGAGCAGTACTTC
>TRBV12-5|TRBJ1-1|NA|NA
CASGLVDIMNTEAFF
TGTGCTAGTGGTTTGGTAGACATAATGAACACTGAAGCTTTCTTT
>TRBV11-2|TRBJ2-3|NA|few
CASSLAGADTDTQYF
TGTGCCAGCAGCTTAGCGGGGGCTGACACAGATACGCAGTATTTT
>TRBV7-6|TRBJ1-3|TRBD1|NA
CASSLTGAGNTIYF
TGTGCCAGCAGCTTGACAGGGGCTGGAAACACCATATATTTT
>TRBV5-6|TRBJ2-6|NA|NA
CASSLSLVEANVLTF
TGTGCCAGCAGCTTGTCGTTGGTAGAGGCCAACGTCCTGACTTTC
>TRBV27|TRBJ1-6|NA|NA
CASSFPGNRSPLHF
TGTGCCAGCAGTTTTCCGGGGAATAGATCACCCCTCCACTTT
>TRBV5-5|TRBJ2-3|NA|NA
CASSARAGARTDTQYF
TGTGCCAGCAGCGCCCGGGCGGGGGCCAGAACAGATACGCAGTATTTT
>TRBV29-1|TRBJ2-3|NA|NA
CSVEFLQGDSQYF
TGCAGCGTTGAATTCCTACAGGGAGATTCGCAGTATTTT
>TRBV29-1|TRBJ2-1|NA|NA
CSVLLENYNEQFF
TGCAGCGTGCTACTAGAAAACTACAATGAGCAGTTCTTC
>TRBV5-5|TRBJ1-2|NA|NA
CASSLEPADPYGYTF
TGTGCCAGCAGCTTGGAGCCAGCAGATCCGTATGGCTACACCTTC
>TRBV19|TRBJ1-2|NA|NA
CASSAGGYTF
TGTGCCAGTTCGGCAGGGGGCTACACCTTC
>TRBV27|TRBJ2-6|NA|few
CASSFSGANVLTF
TGTGCCAGCAGTTTTTCTGGGGCCAACGTCCTGACTTTC
>TRBV6-5|TRBJ2-7|NA|NA
CASSLSPTEFYEQYF
TGTGCCAGCAGTCTATCCCCGACAGAGTTCTACGAGCAGTACTTC
>TRBV30|TRBJ2-1|TRBD2|NA
CAWSVLSGGHNEQFF
TGTGCCTGGAGTGTACTTAGCGGGGGCCACAATGAGCAGTTCTTC
>TRBV7-6|TRBJ2-7|TRBD1|NA
CASSLGAGTGHEQYF
TGTGCCAGCAGCTTAGGGGCCGGGACAGGCCACGAGCAGTACTTC
>TRBV18|TRBJ2-3|NA|NA
CASSPIGETITDTQYF
TGTGCCAGCTCACCAATAGGCGAGACGATCACAGATACGCAGTATTTT
>TRBV6-5|TRBJ1-5|NA|NA
CASSSGSNQPQHF
TGTGCCAGCAGTTCAGGGAGCAATCAGCCCCAGCATTTT
>TRBV29-1|TRBJ2-1|NA|NA
CSAPGESSEQFF
TGCAGCGCCCCGGGGGAGAGTAGTGAGCAGTTCTTC
>TRBV6-1|TRBJ2-3|NA|NA
CASSERVGDTQYF
TGTGCCAGCAGTGAACGGGTTGGAGATACGCAGTATTTT
>TRBV4-1|TRBJ2-7|NA|NA
CASSQEPGLRNYEQYF
TGCGCCAGCAGCCAAGAACCGGGACTGCGAAACTACGAGCAGTACTTC
>TRBV27|TRBJ2-7|NA|NA
CASSFSSKGHEQYF
TGCGCCAGCAGTTTTTCCTCGAAGGGCCACGAGCAGTACTTC
>TRBV14|TRBJ2-1|TRBD2|NA
CASSQVGGEYNEQFF
TGTGCCAGCAGCCAAGTCGGGGGGGAATACAATGAGCAGTTCTTC
>TRBV7-9|TRBJ2-7|NA|NA
CASSLSSRHPVSYEQYF
TGTGCCAGCAGCTTAAGTAGTAGACACCCAGTCTCCTACGAGCAGTACTTC
>TRBV27|TRBJ2-7|TRBD2|NA
CASSLRTSGYEQYF
TGTGCCAGCAGTTTAAGGACTAGCGGCTACGAGCAGTACTTC
>TRBV15|TRBJ1-1|TRBD1|NA
CATSIDRGDTEAFF
TGTGCCACCAGCATAGACAGGGGAGACACTGAAGCTTTCTTT
>TRBV11-2|TRBJ1-1|NA|NA
CASSPNVGGAHTEAFF
TGTGCCAGCAGCCCAAACGTCGGGGGCGCACACACTGAAGCTTTCTTT
>TRBV14|TRBJ2-7|NA|NA
CASSPYYEQYF
TGTGCCAGCAGCCCCTACTACGAGCAGTACTTC
>TRBV30|TRBJ2-7|NA|NA
CAWSVGGTYEQYF
TGTGCCTGGAGTGTAGGCGGCACCTACGAGCAGTACTTC
>TRBV5-1|TRBJ2-7|NA|NA
CASSFRETPGYLYEQYF
TGCGCCAGCAGCTTTAGGGAAACTCCGGGGTATCTTTACGAGCAGTACTTC
>TRBV27|TRBJ2-7|NA|NA
CASSLGHEQYF
TGTGCCAGCAGTTTGGGCCACGAGCAGTACTTC